This TCR beta chain derives from a study of blood T cell repertoires in COVID-19. As handled by the study authors: Cell counts per sample came from amplifying reference gene primers. Profiling relied on immunoSEQ multiplex PCR, and the TCRdb table lists in-frame clones only, not all of them. The V and J calls and clone size were taken over from that table, and D and trimming were inferred from the DNA. The sample lists approximately 140,000 clones, 80% to 90% occurring once. CDR3 length: 16 residues. Deletions cut 0 bases from V and 1 base from J, with 10 bases between. CDR1 and CDR2 (germline): LGHDT, YNNKEL (reference sequence).

This chain connects TRBV3-1 (or the pseudogene TRBV3-2) to TRBJ2-4, with TRBD1 as a possible D gene (6 bases). This receptor was obtained from a woman aged 60-70 years with COVID-19, enrolled during active disease. The sequencing input was peripheral blood. CDR3 DNA sequence: TGTGCCAGCAGCCAAGAAAACAGGGCGGCCAAAAACATTCAGTACTTC. Translated, it gives CASSQENRAAKNIQYF.